A single T cell receptor (beta chain) is shown here with its context. Its antigen is unidentified. These data are taken from a study of T-cell memory formation after mild COVID-19. Study context: In these data, TCR clusters were largely donor specific. General observations from the study: That cross-reactive memory joined was suggested by some responding clones appearing in pre-infection memory.

One entry per CDR3 protein, called by TCRdb with MiXCR from the 5' RACE reads. The sample has roughly 190,000 distinct CDR3 sequences; more than 9% are singletons. The V gene's germline CDR1 is MNHEY and CDR2 SVGAGI. This CDR3 has 14 residues. With 6 bases removed from V and 9 bases from J, the gap between germline ends came to 15 bases. The chain is built from TRBV6-5 and TRBJ1-6; D perhaps matches TRBD1 (6 bases). This receptor was identified in a man aged 18 to 29 who had mild COVID-19 (a few samples of this study predate the infection). Cell type and time point are not known. Sequenced sample: PBMCs or a T cell subset sorted from them (not recorded which). For the CDR3, the DNA is TGTGCCAGCAGCCAGGGGTGGGAAGGTTCACCCCTCCACTTT. As protein: CASSQGWEGSPLHF.